This paragraph covers one T cell receptor beta chain sequence. Trimming took off 2 bases at V and 1 base at J, with 3 bases between the two ends. CDR3 length: 12 amino acids. Germline V CDR1 and CDR2: MNHEY, SVGEGT. The record originates from a study of blood T cell repertoires in COVID-19. The method was immunoSEQ multiplex PCR; TCRdb's version includes in-frame clones alone and lacks a portion of them. The sample holds about 240,000 clones; around 87% are singletons and the top ten take about 3%. This receptor was taken from a woman aged 30 to 39 who had recovered from COVID-19. The V and J genes are TRBV6-2 or TRBV6-3 and TRBJ2-7; D gene unclear. Sequencing was done on a sample of peripheral blood. CDR3 sequence: CASSYASYEQYF. In DNA, the CDR3 is TGTGCCAGCAGTTACGCGTCCTACGAGCAGTACTTC.